A single count supports the clone carrying this TCR beta chain. The table came from immunoSEQ multiplex PCR; TCRdb's copy has only in-frame clones and leaves some out. The profile shows about 140,000 clones, 90% of them singletons. These data are taken from a study of T cell responses to AZD1222 COVID-19 vaccine. The CDR3 runs 15 residues. Trimming cost V 4 bases and J 10 bases, with 17 bases left between them. Per the germline V gene, CDR1 is KGHSH and CDR2 is LQKENI. The chain links TRBV18 to TRBJ1-6; possible D gene TRBD1, 5 bases. The sequenced sample was peripheral blood, obtained on day 0 of AZD1222 vaccination. The TCR comes from an adult in good health. CDR3 protein: CASSQGRGKGSPLHF. DNA of the CDR3: TGTGCCAGCTCACAAGGACGTGGGAAGGGGTCACCCCTCCACTTT.